One sample yielded the 30 T cell receptor beta chains listed below, sequenced in a study of neurological immune-mediated disorders. MiXCR, applied by TCRdb to the 5' RACE reads, yields one record per CDR3 protein. The data contain some 60,000 distinct CDR3 sequences, around a tenth of them singletons. Time point described: longitudinal time-point 2. The sample comprised PBMCs. These receptors were obtained from a man in his thirties or forties in good health.

At least ten counts were recorded for this clonotype. This sequence joins TRBV27 and TRBJ1-5, with D possibly being TRBD1 (5 bases). Germline V gene data show CDR1 as MNHEY and CDR2 as SMNVEV (reference sequence). The length of the CDR3 is 16 residues. V dropped 5 bases and J dropped 4 bases, with 18 bases sitting between them. CDR3 nucleotide sequence: TGTGCCAGCAGTCCCATTTTCTCGCAGGGAAATCAGCCCCAGCATTTT. It specifies CASSPIFSQGNQPQHF.

The chain recombines TRBV3-1 with TRBJ2-1, with D possibly being TRBD1 (5 bases). V lost 5 bases and J lost 6, with 23 bases in between. The germline V gene has CDR1 LGHDT and CDR2 YNNKEL (reference sequence). This CDR3 has 17 residues. CDR3 in DNA: TGTGCCAGCAGCGGCAAAAACAGGCTAATCATCCTCAATGAGCAGTTCTTC. Amino acids: CASSGKNRLIILNEQFF.

This clonotype was seen repeatedly, ten times or more. The chain links TRBV3-1 to TRBJ1-2; D not certain. CDR3 length: 15 residues. The ends were cut back, 0 bases at V and 2 bases at J, with 10 bases in the middle. Germline loops: CDR1 LGHDT, CDR2 YNNKEL (reference sequence). CDR3 in amino acids: CASSQDDRPNYGYTF. The CDR3 nucleotides read TGTGCCAGCAGCCAAGATGACCGCCCGAACTATGGCTACACCTTC.

This clonotype was detected ten times or more. The chain links TRBV18 to TRBJ1-2; tentative D call: TRBD1 (5 bases). This CDR3 is 15 amino acids long. Looked up from germline, CDR1 is KGHSH and CDR2 is LQKENI. The V end lost 3 bases, the J end lost 2 bases, and 13 bases lay between the germline ends. In DNA form, the CDR3 reads TGTGCCAGCTCACCCGCCCAGTCAGGGAACTATGGCTACACCTTC. Translation gives CASSPAQSGNYGYTF.

This clonotype was counted ten times or more. The chain recombines TRBV5-1 with TRBJ2-5; possibly TRBD1 for D (6 bases). The CDR3 runs to 13 residues. Trimming left V 4 bases short and J 4 bases short, with 11 bases between. Germline loops: CDR1 SGHRS, CDR2 YFSETQ. CDR3 sequence: CASSVQDRETQYF. The CDR3 DNA follows: TGCGCCAGCAGCGTACAGGACAGAGAGACCCAGTACTTC.

The V call is TRBV10-3, the J call TRBJ1-3, with D hard to call. The germline V and J ends were trimmed by 3 bases and 7 bases, with 13 bases remaining between them. CDR3 length: 14 residues. Per the germline V gene, CDR1 is ENHRY and CDR2 is SYGVKD. Written as DNA, the CDR3 is TGTGCCATCAGTGAAGGAAGCTCTGAGAACACCATATATTTT. It yields the protein CAISEGSSENTIYF.

This clonotype occurred many times. The chain recombines TRBV6-5 with TRBJ1-3; 7 bases fit TRBD1. J was trimmed by 0 bases and V by 0 bases; bases with no gene match: 11. The CDR3 consists of 19 residues. Germline lookup yields CDR1 MNHEY and CDR2 SVGAGI. The DNA of the CDR3 is TGTGCCAGCAGTTACTCGATCCCGGGACAGCCAGGCTCTGGAAACACCATATATTTT. It is translated as CASSYSIPGQPGSGNTIYF.

In its sample, this clonotype was seen a few times. The chain recombines TRBV7-2 with TRBJ2-3; TRBD2 matches 14 bases. V trimming: 3 bases; J trimming: 3 bases; junction bases outside the gene matches: 8. The length of the CDR3 is 18 residues. Germline V gene lookup returns CDR1 SGHTA and CDR2 FQGNSA. The CDR3 region is CASSFPGLAGEPTDTQYF. In nucleotides, the CDR3 is TGTGCCAGCAGCTTCCCGGGACTAGCGGGAGAACCTACAGATACGCAGTATTTT.

J is TRBJ2-3 and V is TRBV12-3 or TRBV12-4; D remains ambiguous. The V end lost 8 bases, the J end lost 6 bases, and 12 bases lay between the germline ends. The CDR3 has 12 residues. CDR3 bases: TGTGCCAGCGGTCGGGCCGTCGATACGCAGTATTTT. Its protein product is CASGRAVDTQYF.

This clonotype was detected ten times or more. The chain has TRBV18 and TRBJ2-1; tentative D call: TRBD2 (5 bases). The CDR3 is 15 amino acids. Germline CDR1 reads KGHSH; CDR2 reads LQKENI. V was shortened by 4 bases and J by 2 bases, with 12 bases between the two germline ends. The CDR3 bases are TGTGCCAGCTCACTAGCGAGGTCTCCCTACAATGAGCAGTTCTTC. Translating gives CASSLARSPYNEQFF. The full variable domain, its missing parts supplied by reference TRBV18 and TRBJ2-1, is NAGVMQNPRHLVRRRGQEARLRCSPMKGHSHVYWYRQLPEEGLKFMVYLQKENIIDESGMPKERFSAEFPKEGPSILRIQQVVRGDSAAYFCASSLARSPYNEQFFGPGTRLTVL.

This clonotype was counted ten times or more. The genes are TRBV10-3 and TRBJ2-7; 8 nucleotides align to TRBD1. CDR3 length: 15 amino acids. Germline V lookup: CDR1 ENHRY, CDR2 SYGVKD. The junction had 7 bases not matched to a gene; V was cut back by 6 bases and J by 0 bases. CDR3 region: CAIRGQASSSYEQYF. For the CDR3, the DNA is TGTGCCATCAGGGGACAGGCCTCGAGCTCCTACGAGCAGTACTTC.

This clonotype occurred many times. The gene calls are TRBV5-1 and TRBJ1-6, with 8 bases matching TRBD1. In germline, CDR1 is SGHRS, CDR2 YFSETQ. Losses at the gene ends were 4 bases for V and 6 bases for J; bases not matched to a gene: 6. This CDR3 spans 15 amino acids. CDR3 in amino acids: CASSIRQGFNSPLHF. CDR3 bases: TGCGCCAGCAGCATTAGACAGGGGTTTAATTCACCCCTCCACTTT. Full variable domain (rest looked up from reference TRBV5-1 and TRBJ1-6): KAGVTQTPRYLIKTRGQQVTLSCSPISGHRSVSWYQQTPGQGLQFLFEYFSETQRNKGNFPGRFSGRQFSNSRSEMNVSTLELGDSALYLCASSIRQGFNSPLHFGNGTRLTVT.

Notes on this clonotype: A much larger clone lies one base from this, so it may be a read error. CDR3 protein: CSARDPRTYYYGYTF. For the CDR3, the DNA is TGCAGTGCTAGAGATCCTAGGACGTACTACTATGGCTACACCTTC. This rearrangement joins TRBV20-1 to TRBJ1-2; no firm D call. The germline gives CDR1 DFQATT, CDR2 SNEGSKA (reference sequence). The CDR3 is made up of 15 amino acids. Trimming shortened V by 0 bases and J by 3 bases, and 14 bases separated the two germline ends.

This clonotype was observed many times. The V and J genes are TRBV18 and TRBJ2-7; D unresolved. Germline CDR1 KGHSH, CDR2 LQKENI. This CDR3 is 14 amino acids long. V was trimmed by 1 base and J by 0 bases, leaving 7 bases between them. CDR3 sequence reads: CASSPLASSYEQYF. The CDR3 DNA follows: TGTGCCAGCTCACCACTCGCGAGCTCCTACGAGCAGTACTTC.

This clonotype was seen ten or more times. The chain's CDR3 is CASSSPGPETQYF. CDR3 sequence (DNA): TGTGCCAGCAGTTCTCCGGGCCCGGAGACCCAGTACTTC. The chain carries TRBV28 and TRBJ2-5; no clear D gene. The CDR3 loop spans 13 amino acids. Per germline, CDR1 MDHEN and CDR2 SYDVKM. Trimming removed 4 bases from V and 5 bases from J, with 11 bases in between.

This clonotype showed up many times. The J gene is TRBJ2-2, the V gene TRBV27; D might be TRBD1 or TRBD2, each matching 5 bases. The CDR3 totals 17 residues. V was pared by 2 bases and J by 1 base, with 14 bases between. Germline CDR1 MNHEY, CDR2 SMNVEV (reference sequence). CDR3 nucleotides: TGTGCCAGCAGTTTAAGTTGGGGGACGGGGAACACCGGGGAGCTGTTTTTT. This codes for CASSLSWGTGNTGELFF.

This clonotype is classed as medium-sized (0.01 to 0.1%). This chain links TRBV12-3 or TRBV12-4 with TRBJ2-3; D gene uncertain. The CDR3 runs to 12 residues. V was trimmed by 1 base and J by 4 bases, leaving 3 bases between them. Here the CDR3 DNA reads TGTGCCAGCAGTTTAGGTTCAGATACGCAGTATTTT. Translated: CASSLGSDTQYF.

This clonotype was picked up many times. This sequence joins TRBV7-2 and TRBJ1-3, with D possibly TRBD1 on 5 matching bases. V gave up 5 bases and J gave up 0 bases, with 17 bases separating them. Germline V gives CDR1 SGHTA, CDR2 FQGNSA. The CDR3 length is 17 residues. CDR3 in DNA: TGTGCCAGCAGCCTAGGGATGGGGGGTAACTCTGGAAACACCATATATTTT. Protein: CASSLGMGGNSGNTIYF. The full variable domain, with the rest looked up from reference TRBV7-2 and TRBJ1-3, is GAGVSQSPSNKVTEKGKDVELRCDPISGHTALYWYRQSLGQGLEFLIYFQGNSAPDKSGLPSDRFSAERTGGSVSTLTIQRTQQEDSAVYLCASSLGMGGNSGNTIYFGEGSWLTVV.

The rearrangement joins TRBV18 to TRBJ2-3; TRBD2 agrees at 12 bases. Germline V gene data show CDR1 as KGHSH and CDR2 as LQKENI. J lost 2 bases, V lost 5 bases, and 5 bases had no gene match. CDR3 length: 16 amino acids. The CDR3 DNA reads TGTGCCAGCTCAAGGACTAGCGGGGTTAACACAGATACGCAGTATTTT. It codes for CASSRTSGVNTDTQYF.

This clonotype has a count of ten or more. The V call is TRBV29-1, the J call TRBJ2-3; 9 bases match TRBD2. The CDR3 runs 15 residues. Germline CDR1 reads SQVTM; CDR2 reads ANQGSEA. J gave up 8 bases and V 1 base, and 10 bases lay outside the gene matches. The DNA for the CDR3 is TGCAGCGTTGAAGGAAAACCCAATAGCGGGGGTACGCAGTATTTT. Translating gives CSVEGKPNSGGTQYF.

This clonotype was seen many times. J is TRBJ2-1 and V is TRBV10-3, with D maybe TRBD2 (6 bases). The V gene lost 0 bases and the J gene lost 6 bases, with 12 bases spanning the gap. The germline V gene has CDR1 ENHRY and CDR2 SYGVKD. This CDR3 has 15 amino acids. The CDR3 bases are TGTGCCATCAGTGAGTCGGGGGGAGGACCCAATGAGCAGTTCTTC. Amino acid sequence: CAISESGGGPNEQFF.

This clonotype was seen ten or more times. The rearrangement links TRBV5-1 to TRBJ2-1; D gene unclear. This CDR3 is built from 12 residues. V lost 0 bases and J 13 bases, leaving 11 bases between the germline ends. The germline gives CDR1 SGHRS, CDR2 YFSETQ. This CDR3 is CASSLVAGAQFF. CDR3 nucleotides: TGCGCCAGCAGCTTGGTGGCAGGAGCACAGTTCTTC.

This clonotype was counted ten times or more. The V gene is TRBV5-1, the J gene TRBJ2-1, with TRBD1 matching over 12 bases. The V and J ends lost 2 bases and 6 bases, in that order; junction bases with no gene match: 3. Germline V gene data show CDR1 as SGHRS and CDR2 as YFSETQ. The CDR3 spans 15 residues. The DNA for the CDR3 is TGCGCCAGCAGCTTAGGGACAGGGGGCATCAATGAGCAGTTCTTC. Its translation is CASSLGTGGINEQFF.

This clonotype was picked up many times. This chain joins TRBV29-1 and TRBJ1-2, with D perhaps TRBD1 (5 bases). V was pared by 3 bases and J by 5 bases, with 10 bases between. CDR1 SQVTM and CDR2 ANQGSEA come from the germline V gene. This CDR3 contains 12 residues. CDR3 protein: CSVEPGGYGYTF. As DNA, the CDR3 is TGCAGCGTTGAGCCCGGGGGGTATGGCTACACCTTC.

This clonotype came up many times. The rearrangement uses TRBV20-1 and TRBJ1-2; D ambiguous. Germline V gene data show CDR1 as DFQATT and CDR2 as SNEGSKA (reference sequence). The V gene lost 6 bases and the J gene lost 6 bases, with 14 bases spanning the gap. CDR3 length equals 12 residues. The CDR3 reads CSALLGGHGYTF. In nucleotides, the CDR3 is TGCAGTGCGCTCCTAGGCGGACATGGCTACACCTTC.

This clonotype is large in the sample. V and J are TRBV3-1 and TRBJ2-1; 13 nucleotides agree with TRBD2. Losses at the gene ends were 4 bases for V and 8 bases for J; bases not matched to a gene: 2. CDR3 length: 14 residues. The germline CDR1 and CDR2 sequences are LGHDT and YNNKEL (reference sequence). The CDR3 sequence: CASSPGLAGHEQFF. The CDR3 DNA is TGTGCCAGCAGCCCGGGACTAGCGGGACATGAGCAGTTCTTC.

This clonotype has at least ten counts. The chain joins TRBV18 to TRBJ2-5; 7 positions match TRBD1. J was trimmed by 1 base and V by 3 bases; bases with no gene match: 5. The germline gives CDR1 KGHSH, CDR2 LQKENI. The CDR3 contains 15 residues. The chain's CDR3 is CASSPTGHSQETQYF. The CDR3 DNA reads as TGTGCCAGCTCACCGACAGGGCACTCCCAAGAGACCCAGTACTTC.

The table lists this clonotype with many counts. The genes are TRBV25-1 and TRBJ1-1; 9 bases are a match to TRBD1. J lost 4 bases, V lost 0 bases, and 15 bases had no gene match. This CDR3 has 19 amino acids. In germline, CDR1 is MGHDK, CDR2 SYGVNS. The CDR3 sequence is CASSEYRWTGVGSGTEAFF. In DNA form, the CDR3 reads TGTGCCAGCAGTGAATATCGGTGGACAGGGGTGGGCTCGGGCACTGAAGCTTTCTTT. Variable domain in full (rest from reference TRBV25-1 and TRBJ1-1): EADIYQTPRYLVIGTGKKITLECSQTMGHDKMYWYQQDPGMELHLIHYSYGVNSTEKGDLSSESTVSRIRTEHFPLTLESARPSHTSQYLCASSEYRWTGVGSGTEAFFGQGTRLTVV.

This clonotype was detected ten times or more. J is TRBJ2-7 and V is TRBV3-1, with TRBD1 identical over 8 bases. V was pared by 5 bases and J by 5 bases, with 11 bases of the junction left unmatched. This CDR3 spans 15 amino acids. Germline V CDR1 and CDR2: LGHDT, YNNKEL (reference sequence). CDR3 bases: TGTGCCAGCAGCGACCGACAGGGGACAAACGACGAGCAGTACTTC. It codes for CASSDRQGTNDEQYF.

This clonotype has at least ten counts. The J gene is TRBJ1-4, the V gene TRBV11-2; D is unresolved. Trimming removed 1 base at V and 0 bases at J, with 12 bases between. Germline V lookup: CDR1 SGHAT, CDR2 FQNNGV. The CDR3 is 17 residues long. The CDR3 coding sequence is TGTGCCAGCAGCTTAGTGAGTGGCCCTGCAACTAATGAAAAACTGTTTTTT. Translation gives CASSLVSGPATNEKLFF.